Below are 8 T cell receptor beta chains sequenced from a single sample in a study of monozygotic twins with inflammatory bowel disease (dated by TCRdb to the late 2010s). Receptor amplification or capture employed 5' RACE. The sequencer listed for this sample is Illumina HiSeq 2500. TCRdb reprocessed the reads, reporting each CDR3 protein sequence once and no DNA. This sample's records show roughly 160,000 distinct CDR3 sequences. The top ten clones comprise less than 7.5% of the sample. Input material: blood. Every receptor here comes from a human donor with ulcerative colitis or Crohn's disease, or a healthy co-twin of an affected twin (not recorded which).

This rearrangement joins TRBV5-1 to TRBJ2-1; the D call of TRBD2 rests on TCRdb alone, since no DNA is present to check it. The length of the CDR3 is 19 residues. CDR1 and CDR2 from the germline V gene are SGHRS and YFSETQ. CDR3 protein: CASSAGERLAGALDNEQFF.

This sequence joins TRBV18 and TRBJ2-2; TCRdb reports TRBD1, a call that lacks DNA to check it against. The length of the CDR3 is 13 residues. The germline gives CDR1 KGHSH, CDR2 LQKENI. CDR3 sequence: CASSEQGPGELFF.

The chain recombines TRBV6-2 or TRBV6-3 with TRBJ2-1; the D call of TRBD1 rests on TCRdb alone, since no DNA is present to check it. The CDR3 runs 16 residues. Per the germline V gene, CDR1 is MNHEY and CDR2 is SVGEGT. CDR3 protein: CASRFWDRGRHNEQFF.

The rearrangement links TRBV27 to TRBJ2-7; TCRdb names TRBD2, which stays unverified in the absence of DNA. The V gene's germline CDR1 is MNHEY and CDR2 SMNVEV (reference sequence). The CDR3 is 14 residues long. The CDR3 loop reads CASSFSGNLREQYF.

V is TRBV3-1 and J is TRBJ2-1; no DNA is available, so the TRBD1 call from TCRdb remains unchecked. The germline V gene has CDR1 LGHDT and CDR2 YNNKEL (reference sequence). The CDR3 runs 15 residues. CDR3 amino acids: CASSQRTPAYNEQFF.

The chain is built from TRBV20-1 and TRBJ2-5; with no DNA, the TCRdb D assignment of TRBD2 cannot be verified. CDR1 and CDR2 from the germline V gene are DFQATT and SNEGSKA (reference sequence). The CDR3 has 14 residues. This CDR3 is CSAEAGGYQETQYF.

This rearrangement joins TRBV14 to TRBJ2-1. The CDR3 has 13 amino acids. The germline V gene has CDR1 SGHDN and CDR2 FVKESK. CDR3 in amino acids: CASSQVPNNEQFF.

This rearrangement joins TRBV5-5 to TRBJ1-1; checking the TCRdb D call of TRBD1 is not possible without DNA. Germline V gene data show CDR1 as SGHKS and CDR2 as YYEKEE (reference sequence). The CDR3 covers 14 residues. The CDR3 is CASSPDPVGTEAFF.